This T cell receptor (beta chain) was identified in a study of blood T cell repertoires in COVID-19. This clone has more than one count but fewer than ten. Other DNA sequences of this sample code for an identical CDR3. The authors' processing: Reference gene primer amplification gave estimated nucleated cell counts. Clones were sequenced by immunoSEQ multiplex PCR, and TCRdb holds only the in-frame ones, with some missing. V and J calls and clone size are those listed in that table; D and trimming were worked out from the DNA. The sample lists tens of thousands of clones; about 87% were seen once. CDR1 SGHVS and CDR2 FNYEAQ come from the germline V gene. CDR3 length equals 12 residues. V was trimmed by 2 bases and J by 3 bases, leaving 5 bases between them.

V and J are TRBV7-6 and TRBJ2-7; TRBD1 might be the D (5 bases). The receptor's source is a man aged 70 or older with acute or convalescent COVID-19. The sequencing sample was made of peripheral blood. The chain's CDR3 is CASSLRGYEQYF. In DNA form, the CDR3 reads TGTGCCAGCAGCTTAAGGGGCTACGAGCAGTACTTC.